Detailed here is one T cell receptor (beta chain). This clonotype was observed a handful of times. Its antigen is still unknown. Within one base of it there is no much larger clone, and no base qualities were kept. This sample was taken from a study of response to subunit inactivated influenza vaccine (dated by TCRdb to 2016 to 2018). About the full investigation: To follow how T cells responded to a trivalent subunit inactivated influenza vaccine, the researchers relied on deep quantitative profiling of the T cell receptor repertoire.

The germline V gene (reference sequence) specifies PRHDT as CDR1 and FYEKMQ as CDR2. From its cysteine to its phenylalanine, the CDR3 spans 17 amino acids. Only the CDR3 region is kept as DNA, spanning 51 bases read in frame from base 1. The junction shows trimming of 5 bases on V and 2 bases on J, and the gene matches do not reach 11 bases of it. Overall study results and their limits: According to the authors, only a limited number of new T cells may be recruited by each seasonal influenza vaccination.

Libraries were made using RT-PCR. The sequencing machine was an Illumina HiSeq 2500. Clones were called with MiXCR by TCRdb after fastp trimmed the public reads at Q25, and only in-frame beta chains were retained. Under each unique CDR3 protein, matching rows form one entry showing the most common genes and DNA. This sample holds fewer than 250,000 distinct CDR3 sequences; approximately 15% were observed only once. Roughly 25% of the sample is taken by the ten largest. This receptor chain uses TRBV13 and TRBJ2-3, and TRBD2 matches 9 of the central bases. The starting material was CD8+ T cells sorted from PBMCs, obtained approximately 5 days after vaccination. The source of this sequence is a man aged 50 to 60 who received an inactivated influenza vaccine. Donor details come from another sample of the same person, matched by shared clones. The DNA sequence reads TGTGCCAGCAGCATTCGGGGTCTAGCGGGGACCACAGATACGCAGTATTTT. Its translation is CASSIRGLAGTTDTQYF. Full variable domain (CDR3 extended with the reference TRBV13 and TRBJ2-3 proteins): AAGVIQSPRHLIKEKRETATLKCYPIPRHDTVYWYQQGPGQDPQFLISFYEKMQSDKGSIPDRFSAQQFSDYHSELNMSSLELGDSALYFCASSIRGLAGTTDTQYFGPGTRLTVL.